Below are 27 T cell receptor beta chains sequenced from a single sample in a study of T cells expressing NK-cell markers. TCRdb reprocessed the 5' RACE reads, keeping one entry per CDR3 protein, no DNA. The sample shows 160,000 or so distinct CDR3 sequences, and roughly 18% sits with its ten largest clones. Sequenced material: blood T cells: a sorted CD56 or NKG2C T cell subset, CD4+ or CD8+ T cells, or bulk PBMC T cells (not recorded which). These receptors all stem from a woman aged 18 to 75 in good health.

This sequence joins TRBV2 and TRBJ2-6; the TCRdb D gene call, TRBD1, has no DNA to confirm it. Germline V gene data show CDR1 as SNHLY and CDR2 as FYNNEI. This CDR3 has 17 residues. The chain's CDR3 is CASPSGTETSGANVLTF.

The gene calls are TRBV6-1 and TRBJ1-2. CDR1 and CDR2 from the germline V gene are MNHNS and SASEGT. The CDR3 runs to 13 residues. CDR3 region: CASTPGPKYGYTF.

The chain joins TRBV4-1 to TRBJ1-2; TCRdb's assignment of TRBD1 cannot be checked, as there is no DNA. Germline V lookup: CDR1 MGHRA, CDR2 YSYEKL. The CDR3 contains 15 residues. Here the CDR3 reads CASSQRGQGNYGYTF.

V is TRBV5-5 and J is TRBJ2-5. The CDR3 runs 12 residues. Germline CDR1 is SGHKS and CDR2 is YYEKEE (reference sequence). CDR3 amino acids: CASTFMGETQYF.

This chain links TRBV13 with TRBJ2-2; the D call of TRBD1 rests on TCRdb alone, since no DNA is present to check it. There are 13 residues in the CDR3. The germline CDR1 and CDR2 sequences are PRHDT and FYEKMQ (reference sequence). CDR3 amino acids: CASTLRWSGELFF.

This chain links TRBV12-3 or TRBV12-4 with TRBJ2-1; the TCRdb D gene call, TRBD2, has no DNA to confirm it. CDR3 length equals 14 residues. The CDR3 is CASSPAERWNEQFF.

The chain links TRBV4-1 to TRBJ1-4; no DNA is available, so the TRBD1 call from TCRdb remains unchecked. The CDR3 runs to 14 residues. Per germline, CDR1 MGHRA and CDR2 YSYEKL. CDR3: CASSQSDRGEKLFF.

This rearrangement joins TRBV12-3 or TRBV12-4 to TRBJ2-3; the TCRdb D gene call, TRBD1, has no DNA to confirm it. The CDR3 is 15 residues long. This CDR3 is CASSLRGSGTDTQYF.

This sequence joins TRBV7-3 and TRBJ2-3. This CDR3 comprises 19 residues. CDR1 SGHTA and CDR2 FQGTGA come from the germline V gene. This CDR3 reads CASSLIGGLEARRTDTQYF.

Here the CDR3 reads CASQRADRPGELFF. The chain links TRBV28 to TRBJ2-2; TCRdb picks TRBD1, but there is no DNA to check that call. The CDR3 sequence is 14 residues long. The V gene's germline CDR1 is MDHEN and CDR2 SYDVKM.

The chain's CDR3 is CASSHGRGWYEQYF. The chain joins TRBV4-1 to TRBJ2-7; TCRdb picks TRBD1, but there is no DNA to check that call. The germline V gene encodes CDR1 MGHRA and CDR2 YSYEKL. The CDR3 sequence is 14 residues long.

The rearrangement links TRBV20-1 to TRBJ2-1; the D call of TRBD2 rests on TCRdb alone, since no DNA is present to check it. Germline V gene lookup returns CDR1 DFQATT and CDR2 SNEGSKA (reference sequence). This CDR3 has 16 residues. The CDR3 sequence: CSARDSTGGTGNEQFF.

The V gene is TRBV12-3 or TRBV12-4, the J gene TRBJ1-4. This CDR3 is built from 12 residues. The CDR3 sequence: CASGGFNEKLFF.

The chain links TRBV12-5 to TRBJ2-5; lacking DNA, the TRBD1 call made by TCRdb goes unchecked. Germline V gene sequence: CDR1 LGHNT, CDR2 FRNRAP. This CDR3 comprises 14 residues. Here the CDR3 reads CASAMDRGVGTQYF.

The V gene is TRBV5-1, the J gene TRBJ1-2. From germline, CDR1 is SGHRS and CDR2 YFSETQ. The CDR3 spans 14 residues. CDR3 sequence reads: CASSLEAESYGYTF.

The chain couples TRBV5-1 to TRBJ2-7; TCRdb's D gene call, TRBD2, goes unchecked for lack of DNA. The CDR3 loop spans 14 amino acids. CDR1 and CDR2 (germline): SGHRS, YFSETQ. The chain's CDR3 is CASSLLTSGYEQYF.

The CDR3 spells CASSLGARNDGLLYGYTF. The V and J genes are TRBV7-9 and TRBJ1-2. The germline CDR1 and CDR2 sequences are SEHNR and FQNEAQ (reference sequence). CDR3 length: 18 amino acids.

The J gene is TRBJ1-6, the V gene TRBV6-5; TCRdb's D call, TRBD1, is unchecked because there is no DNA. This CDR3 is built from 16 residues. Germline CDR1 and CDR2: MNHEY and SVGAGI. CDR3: CASSSFRTGSTSPLHF.

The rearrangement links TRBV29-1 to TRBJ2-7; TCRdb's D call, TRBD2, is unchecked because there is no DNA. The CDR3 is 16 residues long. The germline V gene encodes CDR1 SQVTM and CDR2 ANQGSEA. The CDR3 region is CSVRSAGLVGSYEQYF.

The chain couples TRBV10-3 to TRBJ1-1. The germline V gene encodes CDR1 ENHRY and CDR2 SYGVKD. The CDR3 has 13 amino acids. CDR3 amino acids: CAISTDRNTEAFF.

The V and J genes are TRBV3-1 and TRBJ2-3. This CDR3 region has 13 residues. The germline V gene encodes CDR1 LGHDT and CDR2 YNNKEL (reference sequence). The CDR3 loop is CASSQFVRDTQYF.

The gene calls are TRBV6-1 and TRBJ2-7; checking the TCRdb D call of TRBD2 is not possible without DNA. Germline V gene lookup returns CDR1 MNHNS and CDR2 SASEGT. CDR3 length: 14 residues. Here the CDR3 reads CASGLSGGPYEQYF.

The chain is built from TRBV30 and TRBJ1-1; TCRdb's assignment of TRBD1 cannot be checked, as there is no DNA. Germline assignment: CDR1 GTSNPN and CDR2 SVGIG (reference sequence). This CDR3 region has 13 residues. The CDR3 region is CAWTRQAATEAFF.

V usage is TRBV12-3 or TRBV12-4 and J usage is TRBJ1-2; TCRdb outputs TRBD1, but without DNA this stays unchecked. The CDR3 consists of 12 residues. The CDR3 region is CASSGTNYGYTF.

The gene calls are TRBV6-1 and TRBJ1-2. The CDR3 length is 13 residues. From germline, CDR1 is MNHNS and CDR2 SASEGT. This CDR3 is CASSLRAQYGYTF.

CDR3 sequence: CASSQQIQGGYGYTF. The rearrangement uses TRBV3-1 and TRBJ1-2; TCRdb calls TRBD1, which cannot be checked without DNA. Germline loops: CDR1 LGHDT, CDR2 YNNKEL (reference sequence). CDR3 length: 15 amino acids.

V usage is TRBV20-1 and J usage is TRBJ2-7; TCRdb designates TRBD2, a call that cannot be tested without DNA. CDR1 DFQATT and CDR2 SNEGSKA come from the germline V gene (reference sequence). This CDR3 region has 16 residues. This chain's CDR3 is CSAEGREGLKYYEQYF.